This T cell receptor beta chain was recovered during a study of patients and donors after allogeneic stem cell transplantation. The V end lost 6 bases, the J end lost 1 base, and 9 bases lay between the germline ends. The germline V gene encodes CDR1 MDHEN and CDR2 SYDVKM. This CDR3 has 13 amino acids. Via MiXCR, TCRdb re-called the RT-PCR reads, giving one row per CDR3 protein. The sample includes roughly 880,000 distinct CDR3 sequences, approximately 18% of them seen just once. This clonotype appeared a few times. Specimen: blood, either unsorted or a sorted T cell fraction (not recorded which). This chain joins TRBV28 and TRBJ2-5, with no clear D. The sequence came from a human donor who was either an allogeneic HSCT recipient or a stem cell or donor lymphocyte infusion donor (not recorded which). It is not recorded whose cells these are; they may come from a transplant donor. For the CDR3, the DNA is TGTGCCAGCAGGGATGGCAGCCAAGAGACCCAGTACTTC. Its translation is CASRDGSQETQYF.